Listed here is a single T cell receptor beta chain. Its antigen is unknown. This sample was taken from a study of cytomegalovirus exposure and HLA in healthy donors. Looking at the study overall: Approximately 190 million T cells yielded over 90 million unique TCR beta sequences in earlier analysis.

Study results and limitations: Earlier analysis found most TCR beta V segments productive about 87% or about 30% of the time.

Trimming left V 0 bases short and J 0 bases short, with 7 bases between. The CDR3 loop spans 15 amino acids. CDR1 is SGHRS and CDR2 is YFSETQ in the germline V gene. Both 60 Vbeta primers and 13 Jbeta primers went into the PCR. Clones were sequenced by immunoSEQ multiplex PCR, and TCRdb holds only the in-frame ones, with some missing. The sample includes more than 110,000 clones, roughly 70% of them seen just once. The rearrangement uses TRBV5-1 and TRBJ1-3, with D hard to call. The specimen was PBMCs. This receptor was identified in a man aged 25 to 40 in good health and CMV-seronegative. CDR3 region: CASSLESNSGNTIYF. The CDR3 region has the DNA TGCGCCAGCAGCTTGGAATCCAACTCTGGAAACACCATATATTTT.